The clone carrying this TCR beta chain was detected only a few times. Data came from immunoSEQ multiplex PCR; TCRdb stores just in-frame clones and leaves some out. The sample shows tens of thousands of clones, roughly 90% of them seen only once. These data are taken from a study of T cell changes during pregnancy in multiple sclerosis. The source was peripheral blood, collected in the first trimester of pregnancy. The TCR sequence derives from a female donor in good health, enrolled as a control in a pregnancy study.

This chain's CDR3 is CASSMSNSNQPQHF. For the CDR3, the DNA is TGTGCCAGTAGTATGAGTAATAGCAATCAGCCCCAGCATTTT. This chain connects TRBV19 to TRBJ1-5, with D unclear. The CDR3 covers 14 residues. V shed 3 bases and J shed 0 bases, with 6 bases lying between them. Looked up from germline, CDR1 is LNHDA and CDR2 is SQIVND (reference sequence). Drawing the rest from reference TRBV19 and TRBJ1-5, the complete variable domain is DGGITQSPKYLFRKEGQNVTLSCEQNLNHDAMYWYRQDPGQGLRLIYYSQIVNDFQKGDIAEGYSVSREKKESFPLTVTSAQKNPTAFYLCASSMSNSNQPQHFGDGTRLSIL.